Below are 31 T cell receptor beta chains sequenced from a single sample in a study of blood T cell repertoires in COVID-19 (dated by TCRdb to 2018 to 2020). The library came from the immunoSEQ multiplex PCR assay. Imported from immuneACCESS, the table was reduced by TCRdb to in-frame sequences with V and J called. These copies leave out some clones; in studies compared against another copy, an unresolved V gene accounts for under half, and the cause of the remainder is not known. The sample table shows over 150,000 clones, and 85% to 90% are seen once. Under 13% of the sample is in the top ten clones. The material sequenced was peripheral blood. These TCRs come from a woman in her sixties or seventies with COVID-19, enrolled during active disease.

The chain combines TRBV9 with TRBJ2-3; 9 bases are a match to TRBD2. After removal of 3 bases from V and 0 bases from J, the junction contained 8 bases not matched to a gene. The CDR3 is made up of 17 amino acids. The V gene's germline CDR1 is SGDLS and CDR2 YYNGEE. CDR3 coding DNA: TGTGCCAGCAGCGAGAGGAGCGGGGGGAGAAGCACAGATACGCAGTATTTT. Its translation is CASSERSGGRSTDTQYF. Filled out from reference TRBV9 and TRBJ2-3, the complete variable domain reads DSGVTQTPKHLITATGQRVTLRCSPRSGDLSVYWYQQSLDQGLQFLIQYYNGEERAKGNILERFSAQQFPDLHSELNLSSLELGDSALYFCASSERSGGRSTDTQYFGPGTRLTVL.

This clone was seen just once. The chain recombines TRBV3-1 (or the pseudogene TRBV3-2) with TRBJ1-2; the D gene is possibly TRBD1 (5 bases). This CDR3 has 17 amino acids. Germline CDR1 and CDR2: LGHDT and YNNKEL (reference sequence). Deletions cut 0 bases from V and 4 bases from J, with 18 bases between. The CDR3 bases are TGTGCCAGCAGCCAAGATCCCCCCCCCGCAGGGCCCTATGGCTACACCTTC. Translating gives CASSQDPPPAGPYGYTF.

As DNA, the CDR3 is TGTGCCAGCAGTTTACGGACACGGATGGACGAGCAGTACTTC. Its protein is CASSLRTRMDEQYF. The chain combines TRBV28 with TRBJ2-7; D is perhaps TRBD1 (5 bases). V lost 2 bases to trimming and J lost 5 bases, with 13 bases between them. This CDR3 region has 14 residues. CDR1 is MDHEN and CDR2 is SYDVKM in the germline V gene.

The rearrangement uses TRBV30 and TRBJ1-5, with 8 nucleotides matching TRBD1. V trimming: 1 base; J trimming: 6 bases; junction bases outside the gene matches: 5. This CDR3 spans 14 amino acids. Germline CDR1 reads GTSNPN; CDR2 reads SVGIG (reference sequence). DNA of the CDR3: TGTGCCTGGAGTGCAGCAGGGGGCAGTCAGCCCCAGCATTTT. Its translation: CAWSAAGGSQPQHF.

This clone came up once. The genes are TRBV2 and TRBJ1-1, with 11 positions matching TRBD1. The CDR3 covers 11 residues. Looked up from germline, CDR1 is SNHLY and CDR2 is FYNNEI. The CDR3 DNA reads as TGTGCGGAGGGACAGGGGGTGGAAGCTTTCTTT. Protein product: CAEGQGVEAFF.

The rearrangement joins TRBV9 to TRBJ2-5, with D hard to call. Germline V gives CDR1 SGDLS, CDR2 YYNGEE. CDR3 length: 16 residues. V lost 0 bases, J lost 2 bases, and 14 bases lay in between. The CDR3, as DNA: TGTGCCAGCAGCGTAGCGTCCAGGCTGGGTCAAGAGACCCAGTACTTC. It translates to CASSVASRLGQETQYF.

About this clone itself: This specimen includes other DNA sequences encoding the same CDR3. Here the CDR3 DNA reads TGTGCCAGCTCACCGGACAGGAGCAATCAGCCCCAGCATTTT. Translating gives CASSPDRSNQPQHF. J is TRBJ1-5 and V is TRBV18, with 7 bases aligning to TRBD1. The germline V gene has CDR1 KGHSH and CDR2 LQKENI. The length of the CDR3 is 14 residues. V dropped 3 bases and J dropped 1; count of bases not matched to a gene: 0.

The rearrangement uses TRBV11-3 and TRBJ2-1, with D unresolved. This CDR3 is 12 amino acids long. CDR1 SGHNT and CDR2 YENEEA come from the germline V gene. Deletions cut 3 bases from V and 7 bases from J, with 7 bases between. The DNA of the CDR3 is TGTGCCAGCAGCTTTACACCTAATGAGCAGTTCTTC. This sequence encodes CASSFTPNEQFF.

The chain uses TRBV5-1 and TRBJ2-6; tentative D call: TRBD2 (6 bases). Germline CDR1 SGHRS, CDR2 YFSETQ. Trimming removed 5 bases at V and 1 base at J, with 16 bases between. The CDR3 length is 17 residues. CDR3 amino acids: CASSSEGLRSGANVLTF. CDR3 nucleotides: TGCGCCAGCAGTTCAGAGGGACTTCGGTCTGGGGCCAACGTCCTGACTTTC.

The chain is built from TRBV6-4 and TRBJ2-2; the match to TRBD1 covers 10 bases. This CDR3 is built from 16 residues. With V trimmed by 6 bases and J by 3 bases, 7 bases remained unmatched. The V gene's germline CDR1 is MRHNA and CDR2 SNTAGT. CDR3 nucleotides: TGTGCCAGCAGCCGGGGACAGGGGTCTGACACCGGGGAGCTGTTTTTT. Translated: CASSRGQGSDTGELFF.

The chain recombines TRBV24-1 with TRBJ2-1, with 8 bases fitting TRBD1. Germline trimming cut 3 bases from V and 0 bases from J; bases unmatched to any gene: 9. Per the germline V gene, CDR1 is KGHDR and CDR2 is SFDVKD. The CDR3 runs to 18 residues. The CDR3 region has the DNA TGTGCCACCAGTGATGCGGCAGGGGGCAATCCCTCCTACAATGAGCAGTTCTTC. Encoded protein: CATSDAAGGNPSYNEQFF.

The V and J genes are TRBV6-5 and TRBJ1-4; perhaps TRBD1 as D (5 bases). The CDR3 covers 14 residues. CDR1 and CDR2 (germline): MNHEY, SVGAGI. V dropped 5 bases and J dropped 7 bases, with 14 bases sitting between them. The CDR3 nucleotides read TGTGCCAGCAGTCCCCAGGGAAGCAGTGAAAAACTGTTTTTT. It codes for CASSPQGSSEKLFF.

This chain uses TRBV10-3 with TRBJ1-1, with D perhaps matching TRBD1 (5 bases). CDR1 ENHRY and CDR2 SYGVKD come from the germline V gene. Trimming cost V 2 bases and J 3 bases, with 10 bases left between them. This CDR3 has 14 amino acids. CDR3 coding DNA: TGTGCCATCAGTGAGCGGTCGGGGGACACTGAAGCTTTCTTT. Translated, it gives CAISERSGDTEAFF.

The chain uses TRBV7-2 and TRBJ1-3, with 7 bases aligning to TRBD1. The germline V gene has CDR1 SGHTA and CDR2 FQGNSA. V lost 1 base, J lost 4 bases, and 7 bases stayed unmatched. This CDR3 comprises 16 residues. The CDR3: CASSLGTGALGNTIYF. Written as DNA, the CDR3 is TGTGCCAGCAGCTTAGGGACAGGAGCACTAGGAAACACCATATATTTT.

The chain links TRBV18 to TRBJ1-1; D is unresolved. Per the germline V gene, CDR1 is KGHSH and CDR2 is LQKENI. Trimming took 3 bases from V and 0 from J, leaving 11 bases between them. The CDR3 has 15 amino acids. CDR3 in amino acids: CASSPVGSMNTEAFF. CDR3 nucleotide sequence: TGTGCCAGCTCACCTGTGGGCTCCATGAACACTGAAGCTTTCTTT.

The chain is built from TRBV6-2 or TRBV6-3 and TRBJ1-5, with TRBD1 matching over 8 bases. Germline values: CDR1 MNHEY, CDR2 SVGEGT. Trimming cost V 5 bases and J 1 base; bases outside gene matches: 7. There are 16 residues in the CDR3. Written as DNA, the CDR3 is TGTGCCAGCAGTCGTGACAGGGGCGAAAGCAATCAGCCCCAGCATTTT. Protein sequence: CASSRDRGESNQPQHF.

This chain uses TRBV7-2 with TRBJ2-7; a weak D match, TRBD2 (6 bases). This CDR3 is 13 amino acids long. Germline CDR1 is SGHTA and CDR2 is FQGNSA. V was clipped by 6 bases and J by 1 base, with 10 bases between them. CDR3 region: CASSGGDSYEQYF. The DNA of the CDR3 is TGTGCCAGCAGTGGCGGGGATTCCTACGAGCAGTACTTC. The complete variable domain, with remaining parts taken from reference TRBV7-2 and TRBJ2-7, reads GAGVSQSPSNKVTEKGKDVELRCDPISGHTALYWYRQSLGQGLEFLIYFQGNSAPDKSGLPSDRFSAERTGGSVSTLTIQRTQQEDSAVYLCASSGGDSYEQYFGPGTRLTVT.

This chain links TRBV27 with TRBJ2-5, with D possibly TRBD1 on 5 matching bases. In germline, CDR1 is MNHEY, CDR2 SMNVEV (reference sequence). Trimming removed 6 bases at V and 5 bases at J, with 13 bases between. The CDR3 runs 13 residues. The CDR3 here is CASSSWGVETQYF. CDR3 sequence (DNA): TGTGCCAGCAGCTCCTGGGGCGTGGAGACCCAGTACTTC.

CDR3 coding DNA: TGTGCCAGCAGCACTTATGGGAACAGGGATTGGACTCCGTCCTACGAGCAGTACTTC. Encoded protein: CASSTYGNRDWTPSYEQYF. V and J are TRBV11-3 and TRBJ2-7, with D possibly matching TRBD1 (6 bases). The V gene's germline CDR1 is SGHNT and CDR2 YENEEA. Trimming shortened V by 5 bases and J by 1 base, and 27 bases separated the two germline ends. CDR3 length: 19 residues. The variable domain in full, completed from reference TRBV11-3 and TRBJ2-7, reads EAGVVQSPRYKIIEKKQPVAFWCNPISGHNTLYWYLQNLGQGPELLIRYENEEAVDDSQLPKDRFSAERLKGVDSTLKIQPAELGDSAVYLCASSTYGNRDWTPSYEQYFGPGTRLTVT.

This rearrangement joins TRBV3-1 (or the pseudogene TRBV3-2) to TRBJ2-1; 11 bases fit TRBD2. CDR1 and CDR2 from the germline V gene are LGHDT and YNNKEL (reference sequence). Losses at the gene ends were 3 bases for V and 5 bases for J; bases not matched to a gene: 0. CDR3 length: 14 residues. The CDR3 sequence is CASSQGLADNEQFF. The CDR3 DNA is TGTGCCAGCAGCCAGGGACTAGCGGACAATGAGCAGTTCTTC.

The chain employs TRBV29-1 and TRBJ1-4; possible D gene TRBD1, 6 bases. The CDR3 has 12 residues. CDR1 is SQVTM and CDR2 is ANQGSEA in the germline V gene. Trimming took off 7 bases at V and 5 bases at J, with 11 bases between the two ends. The DNA for the CDR3 is TGCAGCGGAAGGGGGATAAATGAAAAACTGTTTTTT. It yields the protein CSGRGINEKLFF.

The chain links TRBV7-2 to TRBJ2-1, with 8 bases fitting TRBD2. Losses at the gene ends were 1 base for V and 7 bases for J; bases not matched to a gene: 15. The CDR3 sequence is 18 residues long. From germline, CDR1 is SGHTA and CDR2 FQGNSA. This CDR3 reads CASSLGPLERGLRNEQFF. CDR3 coding DNA: TGTGCCAGCAGCTTAGGCCCTTTGGAGCGGGGGTTGAGGAATGAGCAGTTCTTC. Combining the CDR3 with reference TRBV7-2 and TRBJ2-1 gives the whole variable domain GAGVSQSPSNKVTEKGKDVELRCDPISGHTALYWYRQSLGQGLEFLIYFQGNSAPDKSGLPSDRFSAERTGGSVSTLTIQRTQQEDSAVYLCASSLGPLERGLRNEQFFGPGTRLTVL.

As to this clone: The junction and the germline gene differ at one end; a read error may be behind it. V and J are TRBV19 and TRBJ2-1; tentative D call: TRBD1 (6 bases). The germline V gene encodes CDR1 LNHDA and CDR2 SQIVND (reference sequence). This CDR3 is built from 16 residues. CDR3: CASSIFETGGPNGQFF. The DNA for the CDR3 is TGTGCCAGTAGTATCTTCGAGACAGGTGGGCCAAATGGGCAGTTCTTC.

On this clone itself: The junction departs from the called germline gene at one end, perhaps through a read error. The rearrangement links TRBV7-7 to TRBJ1-5; the D is unclear. The CDR3 is 16 residues long. From germline, CDR1 is SSHAT and CDR2 FNYEAQ (reference sequence). Here the CDR3 reads CASSLWFRYSNQPQHF. The CDR3 bases are TGTGCTAGCAGCTTATGGTTCCGGTATAGCAATCAGCCCCAGCATTTT.

CDR3 sequence (DNA): TGTGCCAGCATCAGTGGAGGGCTAGGAAATTCACCCCTCCACTTT. It translates to CASISGGLGNSPLHF. The rearrangement joins TRBV6-5 to TRBJ1-6, with unresolved D. Trimming shortened V by 7 bases and J by 7 bases, and 17 bases separated the two germline ends. Germline V lookup: CDR1 MNHEY, CDR2 SVGAGI. This CDR3 is built from 15 residues.

The chain has TRBV7-2 and TRBJ2-3; 13 bases align to TRBD2. The CDR3 contains 15 residues. CDR1 is SGHTA and CDR2 is FQGNSA in the germline V gene. The J segment lost 4 bases and the V segment lost 6 bases, leaving 4 bases of the junction unmatched. The CDR3 sequence: CASSTSGGASDTQYF. The CDR3 DNA reads as TGTGCCAGCAGTACTAGCGGGGGGGCGTCAGATACGCAGTATTTT.

The V call is TRBV29-1, the J call TRBJ2-2; the match to TRBD1 covers 9 bases. The CDR3 has 14 residues. After removal of 2 bases from V and 7 bases from J, the junction contained 5 bases not matched to a gene. From germline, CDR1 is SQVTM and CDR2 ANQGSEA. This CDR3 is CSVERDRAIGELFF. In DNA form, the CDR3 reads TGCAGCGTTGAAAGGGACAGGGCGATCGGGGAGCTGTTTTTT.

The chain combines TRBV27 with TRBJ1-5, with D unclear. The length of the CDR3 is 15 residues. Germline CDR1 MNHEY, CDR2 SMNVEV (reference sequence). Trimming pared 0 bases from V and 4 bases from J, leaving 10 bases between. As DNA, the CDR3 is TGTGCCAGCAGTTTATCGCCGGGAGGTAATCAGCCCCAGCATTTT. This sequence encodes CASSLSPGGNQPQHF.

The gene calls are TRBV27 and TRBJ2-7; TRBD2 aligns across 8 bases. The CDR3 consists of 15 residues. The junction had 13 bases not matched to a gene; V was cut back by 6 bases and J by 6 bases. In germline, CDR1 is MNHEY, CDR2 SMNVEV (reference sequence). CDR3 amino acids: CASSPLRGGLGEQYF. The DNA for the CDR3 is TGTGCCAGCAGCCCCTTACGGGGGGGGCTCGGCGAGCAGTACTTC.

V and J are TRBV7-3 and TRBJ1-1; D might be TRBD1 (5 bases). Germline V CDR1 and CDR2: SGHTA, FQGTGA. Deletions cut 5 bases from V and 1 base from J, with 14 bases between. The CDR3 is 15 amino acids. The CDR3 region has the DNA TGTGCCAGCAGCCAAAACGGGGGAGGGAACACTGAAGCTTTCTTT. Amino acids: CASSQNGGGNTEAFF.

The CDR3 bases are TGTGCCAGCAGCTTAGACAGGCTCAATGGCTACACCTTC. Protein: CASSLDRLNGYTF. The rearrangement links TRBV7-9 to TRBJ1-2, with D perhaps TRBD1 (5 bases). The CDR3 covers 13 residues. V lost 1 base and J 6 bases, leaving 9 bases between the germline ends. Germline V CDR1 and CDR2: SEHNR, FQNEAQ (reference sequence).